One sample yielded the 20 T cell receptor beta chains listed below, sequenced in a study of post-analysis software for immune sequencing data. TCR beta cDNA libraries had unique molecular identifiers. Using its own MiXCR run on the PCR reads, TCRdb lists one record per CDR3 protein. Of about 540,000 distinct CDR3 sequences listed, 34% are singletons. Study observations and caveats: In patients, about five TRBV segments were more frequent than in controls, with TRBV5-6, TRBV5-1 and TRBV20-1 among them.

These TCRs' antigens remain unknown. What was sequenced was blood. These receptors all stem from a girl between 2 and 17 years old with multiple sclerosis.

In its sample, this clonotype was seen a few times. As DNA, the CDR3 is TGTGCCAGCAGTGCATGGGAGACTCAAGAGACCCAGTACTTC. This gives the protein CASSAWETQETQYF. This chain uses TRBV12-3 or TRBV12-4 with TRBJ2-5; maybe TRBD2 (5 bases). The ends were cut back, 5 bases at V and 2 bases at J, with 12 bases in the middle. The CDR3 totals 14 residues.

At least ten counts were recorded for this clonotype. The chain employs TRBV20-1 and TRBJ2-3, with D hard to call. The V gene lost 8 bases and the J gene lost 2 bases, with 17 bases spanning the gap. Per the germline V gene, CDR1 is DFQATT and CDR2 is SNEGSKA (reference sequence). CDR3 length: 14 amino acids. In DNA, the CDR3 is TGCAGTCTGAAACAGAGTTGGTACACAGATACGCAGTATTTT. Protein: CSLKQSWYTDTQYF.

There are a few counts of this clonotype. The rearrangement links TRBV9 to TRBJ2-5; D is perhaps TRBD2 (6 bases). The CDR3 totals 14 residues. The V end lost 4 bases, the J end lost 2 bases, and 12 bases lay between the germline ends. Per germline, CDR1 SGDLS and CDR2 YYNGEE. CDR3 DNA: TGTGCCAGCAGCCCGCGGGACGGTCAAGAGACCCAGTACTTC. Its translation: CASSPRDGQETQYF.

This clonotype appeared a few times. V and J are TRBV2 and TRBJ2-7; 11 bases are a match to TRBD1. Germline V CDR1 and CDR2: SNHLY, FYNNEI. V lost 6 bases, J lost 5 bases, and 6 bases stayed unmatched. The CDR3 covers 14 residues. CDR3 nucleotides: TGTGCCAGCAGACGGACAGGGGGCGGCGACGAGCAGTACTTC. It encodes CASRRTGGGDEQYF.

The chain carries TRBV3-1 and TRBJ1-1; D unclear. The CDR3 is made up of 14 amino acids. Germline-derived CDR1 and CDR2 are LGHDT and YNNKEL (reference sequence). V shed 4 bases and J shed 4 bases, with 13 bases lying between them. The CDR3 DNA reads TGTGCCAGCAGCCCCCGTCGTGTGGGCACTGAAGCTTTCTTT. Protein: CASSPRRVGTEAFF. Variable domain in full (rest from reference TRBV3-1 and TRBJ1-1): DTAVSQTPKYLVTQMGNDKSIKCEQNLGHDTMYWYKQDSKKFLKIMFSYNNKELIINETVPNRFSPKSPDKAHLNLHINSLELGDSAVYFCASSPRRVGTEAFFGQGTRLTVV.

This clonotype was detected once. The V and J genes are TRBV20-1 and TRBJ2-3, with TRBD1 matching over 11 bases. The CDR3 extends over 15 amino acids. CDR1 DFQATT and CDR2 SNEGSKA come from the germline V gene (reference sequence). Trimming took 3 bases from V and 6 from J; bases not matched to a gene: 8. As DNA, the CDR3 is TGCAGTGCTAGTCTCGGACAGGGGGCATCGGATACGCAGTATTTT. This encodes CSASLGQGASDTQYF.

In this sample, this clonotype turned up a few times. This chain joins TRBV24-1 and TRBJ2-7, with D uncertain. Germline V gene sequence: CDR1 KGHDR, CDR2 SFDVKD. This CDR3 contains 13 residues. V lost 1 base and J 8 bases, leaving 11 bases between the germline ends. CDR3 sequence (DNA): TGTGCCACCAGTGATTTTCTTGCGGCTAAGCAGTACTTC. Its protein is CATSDFLAAKQYF.

The V call is TRBV6-1, the J call TRBJ2-3; D not resolved. The ends were cut back, 6 bases at V and 1 base at J, with 8 bases in the middle. Germline values: CDR1 MNHNS, CDR2 SASEGT. This CDR3 has 13 amino acids. The CDR3 region is CASRRLGTDTQYF. In nucleotides, the CDR3 is TGTGCCAGCAGAAGATTAGGCACAGATACGCAGTATTTT.

The chain is built from TRBV7-3 and TRBJ2-6; possibly TRBD1 for D (7 bases). The CDR3 has 19 residues. Germline CDR1 reads SGHTA; CDR2 reads FQGTGA. With 1 base removed from V and 4 bases from J, the gap between germline ends came to 20 bases. The CDR3 bases are TGTGCCAGCAGCTTAATAGGCGGGAACAGGGGATCGGGGGCCAACGTCCTGACTTTC. Encoded protein: CASSLIGGNRGSGANVLTF.

This clonotype was seen more than once but under ten times. This sequence joins TRBV20-1 and TRBJ1-5; TRBD1 matches at 7 bases. The CDR3 totals 15 residues. CDR1 is DFQATT, CDR2 SNEGSKA, per germline (reference sequence). V gave up 1 base and J gave up 3 bases; unmatched junction bases: 6. The CDR3 nucleotides are TGCAGTGCTAGAGGACAGGGAGGACACAATCAGCCCCAGCATTTT. It translates to CSARGQGGHNQPQHF.

The rearrangement links TRBV6-6 to TRBJ2-1; the match to TRBD1 covers 8 bases. After removal of 6 bases from V and 7 bases from J, the junction contained 5 bases not matched to a gene. Germline-derived CDR1 and CDR2 are MNHNY and SVGAGI (reference sequence). The CDR3 loop spans 13 amino acids. Written as DNA, the CDR3 is TGTGCCAGCAGGATGGACAGGGTAAATGAGCAGTTCTTC. As protein: CASRMDRVNEQFF.

The chain uses TRBV28 and TRBJ2-1; D possibly corresponds to TRBD2 (6 bases). Trimming shortened V by 6 bases and J by 2 bases, and 11 bases separated the two germline ends. Germline lookup yields CDR1 MDHEN and CDR2 SYDVKM. The CDR3 is 14 residues long. In nucleotides, the CDR3 is TGTGCCAGCAGCCCGGGGGAACCCTACAATGAGCAGTTCTTC. It is translated as CASSPGEPYNEQFF.

This clonotype was picked up many times. The chain has TRBV12-3 or TRBV12-4 and TRBJ1-2; D remains ambiguous. The CDR3 has 13 residues. The V gene lost 1 base and the J gene lost 2 bases, with 5 bases spanning the gap. The CDR3 spells CASSLGGNYGYTF. The CDR3 bases are TGTGCCAGCAGTTTAGGAGGGAACTATGGCTACACCTTC.

The CDR3 reads CASSQVGQGGTEAFF. The CDR3 DNA reads TGTGCCAGCAGCCAAGTAGGGCAGGGGGGCACTGAAGCTTTCTTT. The chain links TRBV4-2 to TRBJ1-1; 7 nucleotides line up with TRBD1. J gave up 4 bases and V 1 base, and 6 bases lay outside the gene matches. Looked up from germline, CDR1 is LGHNA and CDR2 is YNFKEQ. The CDR3 has 15 residues.

On this clonotype itself: The junction departs from the called germline gene at one end, perhaps through a read error. V usage is TRBV10-3 and J usage is TRBJ1-2, with D unclear. Germline V lookup: CDR1 ENHRY, CDR2 SYGVKD. This CDR3 comprises 13 residues. The CDR3 DNA reads TGTGCCATCAGTGAGCTTGACCTCTATGGCTTCACCTTC. This gives the protein CAISELDLYGFTF.

In its sample, this clonotype was seen a few times. V and J are TRBV5-1 and TRBJ2-5, with unresolved D. Germline V lookup: CDR1 SGHRS, CDR2 YFSETQ. The CDR3 is made up of 17 amino acids. V dropped 1 base and J dropped 0 bases, with 16 bases sitting between them. CDR3 sequence reads: CASSLNGRLQYQETQYF. In DNA, the CDR3 is TGCGCCAGCAGCTTGAACGGGCGCCTACAGTACCAAGAGACCCAGTACTTC. Combining the CDR3 with reference TRBV5-1 and TRBJ2-5 gives the whole variable domain KAGVTQTPRYLIKTRGQQVTLSCSPISGHRSVSWYQQTPGQGLQFLFEYFSETQRNKGNFPGRFSGRQFSNSRSEMNVSTLELGDSALYLCASSLNGRLQYQETQYFGPGTRLLVL.

The chain employs TRBV4-1 and TRBJ1-5; possibly TRBD1 for D (6 bases). The CDR3 is 14 amino acids. CDR1 is MGHRA and CDR2 is YSYEKL in the germline V gene. V was trimmed by 1 base and J by 4 bases, leaving 8 bases between them. CDR3 sequence (DNA): TGCGCCAGCAGCCAAGCAGGGGTAAATCAGCCCCAGCATTTT. Amino acids: CASSQAGVNQPQHF.

The chain employs TRBV20-1 and TRBJ2-6, with unresolved D. The CDR3 is 13 residues long. Germline V lookup: CDR1 DFQATT, CDR2 SNEGSKA (reference sequence). CDR3 residues: CSSSPSGANVLTF. DNA of the CDR3: TGCAGCTCCTCTCCCTCTGGGGCCAACGTCCTGACTTTC.

This clonotype was found a few times. V usage is TRBV7-9 and J usage is TRBJ2-7; the match to TRBD1 covers 8 bases. With V trimmed by 5 bases and J by 4 bases, 7 bases remained unmatched. In germline, CDR1 is SEHNR, CDR2 FQNEAQ (reference sequence). CDR3 size: 14 residues. The chain's CDR3 is CASSRTTGDYEQYF. Here the CDR3 DNA reads TGTGCCAGCAGCCGAACGACAGGGGATTACGAGCAGTACTTC.

The J gene is TRBJ2-5, the V gene TRBV20-1; D not resolved. TRBJ2-7 matches the DNA end more closely, so the J call is doubtful. CDR1 and CDR2 from the germline V gene are DFQATT and SNEGSKA (reference sequence). CDR3 length: 12 amino acids. Here the CDR3 reads CSARVVGYEQYF. As DNA, the CDR3 is TGCAGTGCTAGAGTTGTCGGTTACGAGCAGTACTTC.